This is a list of T cell receptor beta chains from one sample in a study of control samples from healthy donors and cancer patients. Assay used: immunoSEQ multiplex PCR; TCRdb lists only in-frame clones, some missing. Here the sample spans fewer than 300,000 clones, roughly 82% being singletons. Sequencing was performed on PBMCs. The receptors here all came from an older woman with lung cancer. Each CDR3 is given with its conserved first and last residue. Fields, in order: J gene, V gene, D gene, clone size, CDR3 protein, CDR3 DNA. A D gene is named only where the DNA matches it firmly. The size of a clone is reported for some rows only, either as once, few or many, or as a class for expanded clones.

j_call: TRBJ2-7
v_call: TRBV19
d_call: -
clone_size: few
cdr3_aa: CASSIDAGVRTYEQYF
cdr3_nt: TGTGCCAGTAGTATTGACGCAGGGGTGAGGACCTACGAGCAGTACTTC

j_call: TRBJ1-4
v_call: TRBV13
d_call: -
clone_size: few
cdr3_aa: CASSNGQNEKLFF
cdr3_nt: TGTGCCAGCAGCAACGGACAGAATGAAAAACTGTTTTTT

j_call: TRBJ2-7
v_call: TRBV2
d_call: -
clone_size: -
cdr3_aa: CASSEAGTFIYEQYF
cdr3_nt: TGTGCCAGCAGTGAAGCAGGGACATTTATTTACGAGCAGTACTTC

j_call: TRBJ2-5
v_call: TRBV19
d_call: TRBD2
clone_size: few
cdr3_aa: CASRLAGGPGETQYF
cdr3_nt: TGTGCCAGTAGATTAGCGGGGGGCCCGGGAGAGACCCAGTACTTC

j_call: TRBJ2-2
v_call: TRBV24-1
d_call: TRBD2
clone_size: -
cdr3_aa: CATSRSGLANTGELFF
cdr3_nt: TGTGCCACCAGTCGCTCGGGACTAGCGAACACCGGGGAGCTGTTTTTT

j_call: TRBJ2-5
v_call: TRBV19
d_call: -
clone_size: -
cdr3_aa: CASSITLAKQETQYF
cdr3_nt: TGTGCCAGTAGTATTACTCTAGCGAAACAAGAGACCCAGTACTTC

j_call: TRBJ2-1
v_call: TRBV5-1
d_call: -
clone_size: -
cdr3_aa: CASSQDGYTYNEQFF
cdr3_nt: TGCGCCAGCAGCCAGGACGGGTACACCTACAATGAGCAGTTCTTC

j_call: TRBJ1-2
v_call: TRBV3-1/TRBV3-2
d_call: TRBD1
clone_size: once
cdr3_aa: CASSQASRGRVYGYTF
cdr3_nt: TGTGCCAGCAGCCAAGCTTCGAGGGGGCGAGTCTATGGCTACACCTTC

j_call: TRBJ2-7
v_call: TRBV10-3
d_call: TRBD1
clone_size: -
cdr3_aa: CAIAPSRQGEGEQYF
cdr3_nt: TGTGCCATCGCCCCGTCCCGACAGGGTGAGGGTGAGCAGTACTTC

j_call: TRBJ2-7
v_call: TRBV19
d_call: TRBD2
clone_size: -
cdr3_aa: CASSQLAGAHYEQYF
cdr3_nt: TGTGCCAGTAGTCAACTAGCGGGGGCCCACTATGAGCAGTACTTC

j_call: TRBJ1-3
v_call: TRBV9
d_call: TRBD1
clone_size: -
cdr3_aa: CASSGGQGAGNTIYF
cdr3_nt: TGTGCCAGCAGCGGGGGACAGGGGGCTGGAAACACCATATATTTT

j_call: TRBJ2-1
v_call: TRBV11-2
d_call: TRBD2
clone_size: -
cdr3_aa: CASTPGLAVNEQFF
cdr3_nt: TGTGCCAGCACGCCCGGACTAGCGGTCAATGAGCAGTTCTTC

j_call: TRBJ2-7
v_call: TRBV4-1
d_call: TRBD2
clone_size: -
cdr3_aa: CASSQGLAPTYEQYF
cdr3_nt: TGCGCCAGCAGCCAAGGACTAGCGCCGACCTACGAGCAGTACTTC

j_call: TRBJ2-1
v_call: TRBV6-5
d_call: TRBD2
clone_size: -
cdr3_aa: CASKTSGNNEQFF
cdr3_nt: TGTGCCAGCAAGACTAGCGGGAACAATGAGCAGTTCTTC

j_call: TRBJ2-1
v_call: TRBV5-4
d_call: -
clone_size: -
cdr3_aa: CASSLDVGGRNEQFF
cdr3_nt: TGTGCCAGCAGCTTGGATGTGGGTGGGCGGAATGAGCAGTTCTTC

j_call: TRBJ2-3
v_call: TRBV5-1
d_call: TRBD2
clone_size: -
cdr3_aa: CASSAGWTSGGETDTQYF
cdr3_nt: TGCGCCAGCAGCGCGGGATGGACTAGCGGGGGCGAAACAGATACGCAGTATTTT

j_call: TRBJ2-6
v_call: TRBV27
d_call: TRBD1
clone_size: -
cdr3_aa: CASSVRQGSGANVLTF
cdr3_nt: TGTGCCAGCAGTGTACGACAGGGTTCGGGGGCCAACGTCCTGACTTTC

j_call: TRBJ2-3
v_call: TRBV7-3
d_call: -
clone_size: -
cdr3_aa: CASSLNEADTQYF
cdr3_nt: TGTGCCAGCAGCTTAAACGAAGCAGATACGCAGTATTTT

j_call: TRBJ2-7
v_call: TRBV2
d_call: TRBD2
clone_size: -
cdr3_aa: CASRLAASYEQYF
cdr3_nt: TGTGCCAGCAGGCTAGCGGCCTCCTACGAGCAGTACTTC

j_call: TRBJ1-5
v_call: TRBV12-3/TRBV12-4
d_call: -
clone_size: -
cdr3_aa: CASTREANQPQHF
cdr3_nt: TGTGCCAGCACCCGGGAAGCTAATCAGCCCCAGCATTTT

j_call: TRBJ2-2
v_call: TRBV5-5
d_call: -
clone_size: -
cdr3_aa: CASSTWELFF
cdr3_nt: TGTGCCAGCAGCACCTGGGAGCTGTTTTTT

j_call: TRBJ1-1
v_call: TRBV7-8
d_call: -
clone_size: once
cdr3_aa: CASSLGQNTEAFF
cdr3_nt: TGTGCCAGCAGCTTGGGTCAGAACACTGAAGCTTTCTTT

j_call: TRBJ2-7
v_call: TRBV25-1
d_call: TRBD2
clone_size: once
cdr3_aa: CASSEYRTSGSYEQYF
cdr3_nt: TGTGCCAGCAGTGAATATAGAACTAGCGGGAGCTACGAGCAGTACTTC

j_call: TRBJ2-5
v_call: TRBV5-6
d_call: TRBD1
clone_size: -
cdr3_aa: CASSYTGTEEETQYF
cdr3_nt: TGTGCCAGCAGCTATACCGGGACAGAAGAAGAGACCCAGTACTTC

j_call: TRBJ2-1
v_call: TRBV6-2/TRBV6-3
d_call: -
clone_size: -
cdr3_aa: CASSWDGGWFF
cdr3_nt: TGTGCCAGCAGTTGGGACGGGGGCTGGTTCTTC

j_call: TRBJ2-2
v_call: TRBV7-9
d_call: -
clone_size: few
cdr3_aa: CASRTVTGELFF
cdr3_nt: TGTGCCAGCAGGACAGTCACCGGGGAGCTGTTTTTT

j_call: TRBJ1-2
v_call: TRBV6-5
d_call: -
clone_size: -
cdr3_aa: CASKVGEVGGYTF
cdr3_nt: TGTGCCAGTAAAGTGGGGGAGGTTGGTGGCTACACCTTC

j_call: TRBJ2-2
v_call: TRBV19
d_call: -
clone_size: -
cdr3_aa: CASKQGPTLNTGELFF
cdr3_nt: TGTGCCAGTAAGCAGGGGCCAACTCTGAACACCGGGGAGCTGTTTTTT

j_call: TRBJ2-7
v_call: TRBV9
d_call: TRBD1
clone_size: -
cdr3_aa: CASSVRDRGYGEQYF
cdr3_nt: TGTGCCAGCAGCGTCCGGGACAGGGGGTATGGTGAGCAGTACTTC

j_call: TRBJ1-2
v_call: TRBV5-1
d_call: TRBD1
clone_size: -
cdr3_aa: CASRAQGANYGYTF
cdr3_nt: TGCGCCAGCAGGGCACAGGGGGCTAACTATGGCTACACCTTC

j_call: TRBJ2-5
v_call: TRBV3-1/TRBV3-2
d_call: TRBD2
clone_size: -
cdr3_aa: CASSQEIAGVQETQYF
cdr3_nt: TGTGCCAGCAGCCAAGAGATAGCGGGGGTCCAAGAGACCCAGTACTTC

j_call: TRBJ2-5
v_call: TRBV6-5
d_call: -
clone_size: -
cdr3_aa: CASRYGVQETQYF
cdr3_nt: TGTGCCAGCAGGTACGGGGTTCAAGAGACCCAGTACTTC

j_call: TRBJ1-4
v_call: TRBV6-5
d_call: -
clone_size: -
cdr3_aa: CASKDSTTNEKLFF
cdr3_nt: TGTGCCAGCAAAGACAGCACAACTAATGAAAAACTGTTTTTT

j_call: TRBJ2-1
v_call: TRBV30
d_call: -
clone_size: -
cdr3_aa: CAWSKLTNNNEQFF
cdr3_nt: TGTGCCTGGAGTAAACTAACGAATAACAATGAGCAGTTCTTC

j_call: TRBJ2-5
v_call: TRBV6-2/TRBV6-3
d_call: TRBD1
clone_size: -
cdr3_aa: CASSETGTGGATQYF
cdr3_nt: TGTGCCAGCAGTGAGACCGGGACAGGGGGTGCGACCCAGTACTTC

j_call: TRBJ1-5
v_call: TRBV28
d_call: -
clone_size: -
cdr3_aa: CASQTPGSHQPQHF
cdr3_nt: TGTGCCAGTCAGACCCCAGGGAGCCATCAGCCCCAGCATTTT

j_call: TRBJ2-7
v_call: TRBV19
d_call: TRBD2
clone_size: -
cdr3_aa: CASSIGSGTSYEQYF
cdr3_nt: TGTGCCAGTAGTATAGGGAGCGGGACCTCCTACGAGCAGTACTTC

j_call: TRBJ2-3
v_call: TRBV5-4
d_call: -
clone_size: -
cdr3_aa: CASSSGKTGSTDTQYF
cdr3_nt: TGTGCTAGCAGCTCGGGGAAGACCGGTAGCACAGATACGCAGTATTTT

j_call: TRBJ2-1
v_call: TRBV28
d_call: -
clone_size: -
cdr3_aa: CASSGNEQFF
cdr3_nt: TGTGCCAGCAGTGGCAATGAGCAGTTCTTC

j_call: TRBJ1-1
v_call: TRBV15
d_call: -
clone_size: -
cdr3_aa: CATSREKGLNTEAFF
cdr3_nt: TGTGCCACCAGCAGAGAGAAGGGATTGAACACTGAAGCTTTCTTT

j_call: TRBJ1-1
v_call: TRBV5-1
d_call: -
clone_size: once
cdr3_aa: CASAIDRTEAFF
cdr3_nt: TGCGCCAGCGCAATCGACAGGACTGAAGCTTTCTTT

j_call: TRBJ2-1
v_call: TRBV5-1
d_call: -
clone_size: -
cdr3_aa: CASSLAPGTYNEQFF
cdr3_nt: TGCGCCAGCAGCTTGGCCCCGGGGACCTACAATGAGCAGTTCTTC

j_call: TRBJ2-2
v_call: TRBV3-1/TRBV3-2
d_call: -
clone_size: -
cdr3_aa: CASSQGIMDTGELFF
cdr3_nt: TGTGCCAGCAGCCAGGGGATTATGGACACCGGGGAGCTGTTTTTT

j_call: TRBJ1-2
v_call: TRBV30
d_call: -
clone_size: -
cdr3_aa: CAWSGLGLGGDRYGYTF
cdr3_nt: TGTGCCTGGAGTGGTTTGGGGCTTGGGGGGGATCGATACGGCTACACCTTC

j_call: TRBJ2-3
v_call: TRBV30
d_call: -
clone_size: -
cdr3_aa: CAWSVGGSDTQYF
cdr3_nt: TGTGCCTGGAGTGTAGGAGGGAGTGATACGCAGTATTTT

j_call: TRBJ1-2
v_call: TRBV3-1/TRBV3-2
d_call: -
clone_size: -
cdr3_aa: CASSQVGTGNYGYTF
cdr3_nt: TGTGCCAGCAGCCAGGTGGGGACGGGTAACTATGGCTACACCTTC

j_call: TRBJ2-7
v_call: TRBV3-1/TRBV3-2
d_call: TRBD1
clone_size: -
cdr3_aa: CASSPRQGRGEQYF
cdr3_nt: TGTGCCAGCAGCCCCAGACAGGGGAGAGGAGAGCAGTACTTC

j_call: TRBJ2-7
v_call: TRBV11-2
d_call: TRBD1
clone_size: -
cdr3_aa: CASSFNNRGQVYEQYF
cdr3_nt: TGTGCCAGCAGCTTTAACAACAGGGGGCAGGTATACGAGCAGTACTTC

j_call: TRBJ1-4
v_call: TRBV2
d_call: -
clone_size: -
cdr3_aa: CASKGLNEKLFF
cdr3_nt: TGTGCCAGCAAGGGCCTTAATGAAAAACTGTTTTTT

j_call: TRBJ1-5
v_call: TRBV23-1
d_call: -
clone_size: -
cdr3_aa: CASSQSAQPQHF
cdr3_nt: TGCGCCAGCAGTCAATCGGCCCAGCCCCAGCATTTT

j_call: TRBJ2-7
v_call: TRBV12-3/TRBV12-4
d_call: -
clone_size: few
cdr3_aa: CASSFAGPYEQYF
cdr3_nt: TGTGCCAGCAGTTTTGCAGGGCCCTACGAGCAGTACTTC

j_call: TRBJ1-1
v_call: TRBV19
d_call: -
clone_size: -
cdr3_aa: CASSTVGGYTEAFF
cdr3_nt: TGTGCCAGTAGTACGGTGGGGGGGTATACTGAAGCTTTCTTT

j_call: TRBJ2-7
v_call: TRBV6-5
d_call: -
clone_size: once
cdr3_aa: CASSWRSSYEQYF
cdr3_nt: TGTGCCAGCAGTTGGAGGAGCTCCTACGAGCAGTACTTC

j_call: TRBJ1-1
v_call: TRBV12-5
d_call: -
clone_size: -
cdr3_aa: CASGLYLEAFF
cdr3_nt: TGTGCTAGTGGTCTCTATTTAGAAGCTTTCTTT

j_call: TRBJ2-2
v_call: TRBV9
d_call: -
clone_size: -
cdr3_aa: CASSVGRQDTGELFF
cdr3_nt: TGTGCCAGCAGCGTAGGGCGGCAGGACACCGGGGAGCTGTTTTTT

j_call: TRBJ2-5
v_call: TRBV5-6
d_call: TRBD1
clone_size: -
cdr3_aa: CASSWPGQGVRETQYF
cdr3_nt: TGTGCCAGCAGCTGGCCGGGACAGGGTGTACGAGAGACCCAGTACTTC

j_call: TRBJ2-2
v_call: TRBV29-1
d_call: -
clone_size: -
cdr3_aa: CSPNTLQERNTGELFF
cdr3_nt: TGCAGCCCTAATACTTTACAGGAACGGAACACCGGGGAGCTGTTTTTT

j_call: TRBJ1-1
v_call: TRBV2
d_call: -
clone_size: -
cdr3_aa: CANWGTLGAFF
cdr3_nt: TGTGCCAACTGGGGCACGCTGGGGGCTTTCTTT

j_call: TRBJ2-1
v_call: TRBV5-1
d_call: -
clone_size: -
cdr3_aa: CASSLDRGSHYNEQFF
cdr3_nt: TGCGCCAGCAGCTTGGACCGGGGGTCCCACTACAATGAGCAGTTCTTC

j_call: TRBJ2-7
v_call: TRBV9
d_call: TRBD1
clone_size: few
cdr3_aa: CASSFDRGTYEQYF
cdr3_nt: TGTGCCAGCAGCTTCGACAGGGGGACATACGAGCAGTACTTC